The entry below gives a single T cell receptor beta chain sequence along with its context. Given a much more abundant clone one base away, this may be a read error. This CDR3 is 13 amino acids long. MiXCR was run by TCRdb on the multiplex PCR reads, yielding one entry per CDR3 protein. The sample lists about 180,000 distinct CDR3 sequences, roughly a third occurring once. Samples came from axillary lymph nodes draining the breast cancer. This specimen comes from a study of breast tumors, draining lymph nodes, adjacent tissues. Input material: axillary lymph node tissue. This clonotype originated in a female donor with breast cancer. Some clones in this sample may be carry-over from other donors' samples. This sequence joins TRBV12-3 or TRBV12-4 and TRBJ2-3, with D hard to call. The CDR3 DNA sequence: TGTGCCAGCAGAATCTACCGAGGAGATACGCAGTGTTTT. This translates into CASRIYRGDTQCF.